This paragraph reports one T cell receptor (beta chain). Mismatch with germline at one junction end may stem from a read error. The data originate from a study of identical twins' blood T cells. Per the germline V gene, CDR1 is MNHEY and CDR2 is SMNVEV (reference sequence). The CDR3 spans 14 residues. TCRdb re-analysed the 5' RACE reads in MiXCR, keeping a single row per CDR3 protein. Altogether 350,000 to 450,000 distinct CDR3 sequences are present, roughly 30% being singletons, with the ten largest covering 6% to 7%. This sequence joins TRBV27 and TRBJ2-7; TRBD1 aligns across 7 bases. Sequenced: PBMCs. The receptor comes from a woman between 18 and 55 years old in good health. The CDR3 is CASSWTGSSYEQCF. CDR3 coding DNA: TGTGCCAGCAGTTGGACAGGCAGTTCCTACGAGCAGTGCTTC.